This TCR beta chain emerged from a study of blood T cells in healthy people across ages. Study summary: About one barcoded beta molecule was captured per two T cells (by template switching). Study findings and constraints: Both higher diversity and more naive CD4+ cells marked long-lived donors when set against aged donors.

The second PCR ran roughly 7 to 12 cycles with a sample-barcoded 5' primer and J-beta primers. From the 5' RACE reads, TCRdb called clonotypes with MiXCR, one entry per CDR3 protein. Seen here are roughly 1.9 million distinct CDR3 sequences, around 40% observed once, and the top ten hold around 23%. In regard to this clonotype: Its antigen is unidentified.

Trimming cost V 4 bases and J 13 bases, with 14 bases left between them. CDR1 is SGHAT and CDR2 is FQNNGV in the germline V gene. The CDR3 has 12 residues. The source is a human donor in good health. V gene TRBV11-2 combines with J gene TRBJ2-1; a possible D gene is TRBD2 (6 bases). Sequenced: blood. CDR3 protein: CASSSRDFPQFF. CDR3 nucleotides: TGTGCCAGCAGCTCGAGGGACTTCCCCCAGTTCTTC.